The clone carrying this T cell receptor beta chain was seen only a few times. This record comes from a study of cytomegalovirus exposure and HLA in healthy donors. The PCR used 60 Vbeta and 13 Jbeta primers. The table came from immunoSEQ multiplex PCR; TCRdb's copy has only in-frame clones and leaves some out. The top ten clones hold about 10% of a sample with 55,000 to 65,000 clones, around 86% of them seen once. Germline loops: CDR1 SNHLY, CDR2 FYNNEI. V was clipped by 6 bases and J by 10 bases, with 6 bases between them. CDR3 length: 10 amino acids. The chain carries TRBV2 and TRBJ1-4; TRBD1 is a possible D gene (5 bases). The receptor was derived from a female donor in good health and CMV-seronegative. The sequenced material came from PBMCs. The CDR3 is CASRTVKLFF. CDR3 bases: TGTGCCAGCAGGACAGTAAAACTGTTTTTT. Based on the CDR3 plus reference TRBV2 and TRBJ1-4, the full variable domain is EPEVTQTPSHQVTQMGQEVILRCVPISNHLYFYWYRQILGQKVEFLVSFYNNEISEKSEIFDDQFSVERPDGSNFTLKIRSTKLEDSAMYFCASRTVKLFFGSGTQLSVL.